This T cell receptor beta chain was recorded in a study of CD8 T cells in ankylosing spondylitis. TCRdb re-derived calls from the 5' RACE reads in MiXCR, one entry per CDR3 protein. Of about 250,000 distinct CDR3 sequences listed, roughly a quarter are singletons. V lost 5 bases to trimming and J lost 2 bases; unmatched junction nucleotides: 5. The CDR3 is made up of 14 amino acids. This clonotype showed up just a few times. The chain joins TRBV12-3 or TRBV12-4 to TRBJ2-5; 7 positions match TRBD1. This sequence originates from a male donor with ankylosing spondylitis or in good health (not recorded which). The source material was blood, either unsorted or a sorted T cell fraction (not recorded which). CDR3 nucleotides: TGTGCCAGCAGTCCCACGGGACAGCAAGAGACCCAGTACTTC. Its protein is CASSPTGQQETQYF.